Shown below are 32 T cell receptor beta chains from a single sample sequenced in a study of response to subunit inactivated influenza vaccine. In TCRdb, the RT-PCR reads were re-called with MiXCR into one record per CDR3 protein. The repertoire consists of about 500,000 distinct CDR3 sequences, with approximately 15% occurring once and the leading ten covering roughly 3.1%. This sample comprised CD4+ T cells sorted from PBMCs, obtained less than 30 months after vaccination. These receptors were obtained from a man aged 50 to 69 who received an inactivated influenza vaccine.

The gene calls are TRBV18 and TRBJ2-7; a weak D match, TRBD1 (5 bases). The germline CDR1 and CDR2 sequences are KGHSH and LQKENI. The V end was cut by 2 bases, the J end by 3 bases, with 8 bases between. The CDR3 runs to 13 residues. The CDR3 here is CASSPLGLYEQYF. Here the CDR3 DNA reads TGTGCCAGCTCACCATTGGGGCTCTACGAGCAGTACTTC.

DNA for the CDR3: TGTGCCAGCAGCTTAGGTATGGCCCTCCACTTT. As protein: CASSLGMALHF. This sequence joins TRBV7-9 and TRBJ1-6; unclear D gene. V lost 1 base and J 14 bases, leaving 6 bases between the germline ends. Per the germline V gene, CDR1 is SEHNR and CDR2 is FQNEAQ (reference sequence). This CDR3 is 11 amino acids long. Supplemented by reference TRBV7-9 and TRBJ1-6, the full variable domain reads DTGVSQNPRHKITKRGQNVTFRCDPISEHNRLYWYRQTLGQGPEFLTYFQNEAQLEKSRLLSDRFSAERPKGSFSTLEIQRTEQGDSAMYLCASSLGMALHFGNGTRLTVT.

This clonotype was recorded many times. The CDR3 reads CSARTPGEETQYF. DNA for the CDR3: TGCAGTGCTAGAACTCCAGGCGAAGAGACCCAGTACTTC. V usage is TRBV20-1 and J usage is TRBJ2-5; unclear D gene. Germline V gene lookup returns CDR1 DFQATT and CDR2 SNEGSKA (reference sequence). V dropped 2 bases and J dropped 3 bases, with 10 bases sitting between them. The CDR3 is 13 amino acids.

In DNA, the CDR3 is TGCGCCAGCAGCCCCGGGACTAGCGGTTTCTACGAGCAGTACTTC. Protein product: CASSPGTSGFYEQYF. This chain uses TRBV4-1 with TRBJ2-7, with TRBD2 matching 11 bases. The germline V gene encodes CDR1 MGHRA and CDR2 YSYEKL. This CDR3 contains 15 residues. Germline trimming cut 4 bases from V and 3 bases from J; bases unmatched to any gene: 5.

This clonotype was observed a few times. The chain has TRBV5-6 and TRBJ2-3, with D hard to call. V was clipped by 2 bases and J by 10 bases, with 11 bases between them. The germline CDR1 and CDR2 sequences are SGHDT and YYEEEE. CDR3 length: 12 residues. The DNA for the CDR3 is TGTGCCAGCAGCTTACGGTCTTCCCCGCAGTATTTT. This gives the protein CASSLRSSPQYF.

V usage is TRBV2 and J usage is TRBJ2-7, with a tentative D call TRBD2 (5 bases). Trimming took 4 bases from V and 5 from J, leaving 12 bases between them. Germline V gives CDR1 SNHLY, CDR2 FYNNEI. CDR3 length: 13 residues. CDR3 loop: CASSGWAADEQYF. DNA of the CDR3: TGTGCCAGCAGTGGGTGGGCAGCGGACGAGCAGTACTTC.

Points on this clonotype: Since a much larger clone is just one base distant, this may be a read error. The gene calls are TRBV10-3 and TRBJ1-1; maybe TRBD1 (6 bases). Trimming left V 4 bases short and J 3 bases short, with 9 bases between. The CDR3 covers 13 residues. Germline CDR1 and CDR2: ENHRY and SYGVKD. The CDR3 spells CAISGGADTEAFF. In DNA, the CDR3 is TGTGCCATCAGTGGGGGGGCTGACACTGAAGCTTTCTTT.

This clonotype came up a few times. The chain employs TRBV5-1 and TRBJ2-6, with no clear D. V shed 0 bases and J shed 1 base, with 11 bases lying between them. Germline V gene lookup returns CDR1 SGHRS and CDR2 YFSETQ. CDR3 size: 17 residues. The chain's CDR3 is CASSLGTVSSGANVLTF. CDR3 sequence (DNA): TGCGCCAGCAGCTTGGGGACCGTTAGTTCTGGGGCCAACGTCCTGACTTTC. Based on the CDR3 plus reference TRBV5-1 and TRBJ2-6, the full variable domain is KAGVTQTPRYLIKTRGQQVTLSCSPISGHRSVSWYQQTPGQGLQFLFEYFSETQRNKGNFPGRFSGRQFSNSRSEMNVSTLELGDSALYLCASSLGTVSSGANVLTFGAGSRLTVL.

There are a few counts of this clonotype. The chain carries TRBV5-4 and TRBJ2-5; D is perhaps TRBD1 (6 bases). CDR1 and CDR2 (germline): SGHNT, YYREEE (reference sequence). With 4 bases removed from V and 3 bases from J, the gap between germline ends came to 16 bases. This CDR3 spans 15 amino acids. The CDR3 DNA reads TGTGCCAGCAGCGTCCGGGACACCCTGAAAGAGACCCAGTACTTC. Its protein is CASSVRDTLKETQYF.

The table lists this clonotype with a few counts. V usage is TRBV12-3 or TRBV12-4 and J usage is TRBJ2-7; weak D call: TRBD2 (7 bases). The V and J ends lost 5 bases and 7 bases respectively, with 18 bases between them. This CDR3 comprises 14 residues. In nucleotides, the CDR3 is TGTGCCAGCAGTCTAGGGGGAGGGGCGAGGGAGCAGTACTTC. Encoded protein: CASSLGGGAREQYF.

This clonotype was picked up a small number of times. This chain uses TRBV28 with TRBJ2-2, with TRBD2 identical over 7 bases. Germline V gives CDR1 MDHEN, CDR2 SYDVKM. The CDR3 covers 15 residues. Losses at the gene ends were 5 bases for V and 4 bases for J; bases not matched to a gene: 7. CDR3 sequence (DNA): TGTGCCAGCAGTCCGCACACTAGCGTCACCGGGGAGCTGTTTTTT. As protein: CASSPHTSVTGELFF.

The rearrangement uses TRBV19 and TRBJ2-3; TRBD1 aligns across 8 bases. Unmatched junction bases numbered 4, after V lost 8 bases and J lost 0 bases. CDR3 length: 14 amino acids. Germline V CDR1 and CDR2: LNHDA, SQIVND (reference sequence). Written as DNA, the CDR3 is TGTGCCAGTCGGACAGGGTATAGCACAGATACGCAGTATTTT. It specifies CASRTGYSTDTQYF.

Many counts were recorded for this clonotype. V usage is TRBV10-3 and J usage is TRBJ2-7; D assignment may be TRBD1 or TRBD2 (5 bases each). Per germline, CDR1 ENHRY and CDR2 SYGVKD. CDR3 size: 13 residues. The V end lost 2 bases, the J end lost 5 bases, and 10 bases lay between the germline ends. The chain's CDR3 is CAISERGANEQYF. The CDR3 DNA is TGTGCCATCAGTGAGCGAGGGGCAAACGAGCAGTACTTC.

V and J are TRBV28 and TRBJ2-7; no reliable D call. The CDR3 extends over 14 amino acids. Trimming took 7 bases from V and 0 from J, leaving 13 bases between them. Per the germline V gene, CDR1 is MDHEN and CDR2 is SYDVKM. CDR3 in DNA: TGTGCCAGCATCGGTGTTCCGAGCTCCTACGAGCAGTACTTC. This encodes CASIGVPSSYEQYF.

The CDR3 bases are TGCAGTGCTAGAGGGTCTAGCGGGGGGACTGACAATGAGCAGTTCTTC. This sequence encodes CSARGSSGGTDNEQFF. The chain combines TRBV20-1 with TRBJ2-1; 11 nucleotides agree with TRBD2. The germline gives CDR1 DFQATT, CDR2 SNEGSKA (reference sequence). The CDR3 contains 16 residues. Germline trimming cut 1 base from V and 5 bases from J; bases unmatched to any gene: 7.

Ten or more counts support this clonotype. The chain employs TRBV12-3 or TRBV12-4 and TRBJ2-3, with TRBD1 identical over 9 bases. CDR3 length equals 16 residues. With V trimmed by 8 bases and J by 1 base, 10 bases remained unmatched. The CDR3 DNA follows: TGTGCCAGCGCCCGCGGCCGGGACAGGGGCACAGATACGCAGTATTTT. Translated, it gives CASARGRDRGTDTQYF.

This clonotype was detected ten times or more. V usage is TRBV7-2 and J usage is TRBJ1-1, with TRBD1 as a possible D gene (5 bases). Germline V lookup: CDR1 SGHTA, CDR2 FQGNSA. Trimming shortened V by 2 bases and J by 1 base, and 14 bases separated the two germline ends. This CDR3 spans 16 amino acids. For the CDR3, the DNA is TGTGCCAGCAGCTTATCCTCGGGGAGGGGGAACACTGAAGCTTTCTTT. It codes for CASSLSSGRGNTEAFF.

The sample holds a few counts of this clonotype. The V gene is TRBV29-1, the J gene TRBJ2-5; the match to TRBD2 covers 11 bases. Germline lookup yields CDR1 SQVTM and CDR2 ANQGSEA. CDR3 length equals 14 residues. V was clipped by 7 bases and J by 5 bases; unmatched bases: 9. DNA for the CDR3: TGCAGCGCGACCAAGACTAGCGGGACTGAGACCCAGTACTTC. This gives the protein CSATKTSGTETQYF.

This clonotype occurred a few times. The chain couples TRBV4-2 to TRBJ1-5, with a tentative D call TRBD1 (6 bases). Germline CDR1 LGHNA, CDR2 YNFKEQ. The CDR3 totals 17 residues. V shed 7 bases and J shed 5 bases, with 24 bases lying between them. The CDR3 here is CASTEQGGGGGHQPQHF. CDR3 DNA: TGTGCCAGCACCGAACAGGGCGGGGGGGGAGGTCATCAGCCCCAGCATTTT.

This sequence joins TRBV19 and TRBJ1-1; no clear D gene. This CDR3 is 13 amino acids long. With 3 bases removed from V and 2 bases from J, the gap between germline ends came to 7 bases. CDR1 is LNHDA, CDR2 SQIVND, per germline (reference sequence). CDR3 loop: CASSISINTEAFF. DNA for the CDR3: TGTGCCAGTAGTATTTCGATAAACACTGAAGCTTTCTTT.

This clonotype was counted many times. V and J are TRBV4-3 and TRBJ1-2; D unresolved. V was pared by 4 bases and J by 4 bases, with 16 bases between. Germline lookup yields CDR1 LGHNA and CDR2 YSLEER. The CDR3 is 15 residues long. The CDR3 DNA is TGCGCCAGCAGCCCGATGATGGGAGGTCCCTATGGCTACACCTTC. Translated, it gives CASSPMMGGPYGYTF.

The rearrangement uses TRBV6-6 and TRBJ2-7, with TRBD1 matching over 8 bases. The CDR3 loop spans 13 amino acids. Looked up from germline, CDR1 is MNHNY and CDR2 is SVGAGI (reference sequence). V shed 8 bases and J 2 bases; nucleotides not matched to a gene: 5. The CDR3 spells CASEGQAAYEQYF. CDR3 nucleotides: TGTGCCAGCGAGGGACAGGCCGCCTACGAGCAGTACTTC.

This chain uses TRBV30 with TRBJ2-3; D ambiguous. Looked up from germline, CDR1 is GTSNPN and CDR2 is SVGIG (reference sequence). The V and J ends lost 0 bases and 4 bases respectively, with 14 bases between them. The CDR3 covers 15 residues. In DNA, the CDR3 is TGTGCCTGGAGTGTACGGTGGGGATTCTCAGATACGCAGTATTTT. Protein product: CAWSVRWGFSDTQYF.

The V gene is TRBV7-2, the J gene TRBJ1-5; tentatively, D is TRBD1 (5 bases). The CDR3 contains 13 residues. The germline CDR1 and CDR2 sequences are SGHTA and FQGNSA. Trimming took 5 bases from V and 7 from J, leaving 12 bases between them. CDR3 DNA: TGTGCCAGCAGCGCCGTGGGGGAACAGCCCCAGCATTTT. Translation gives CASSAVGEQPQHF.

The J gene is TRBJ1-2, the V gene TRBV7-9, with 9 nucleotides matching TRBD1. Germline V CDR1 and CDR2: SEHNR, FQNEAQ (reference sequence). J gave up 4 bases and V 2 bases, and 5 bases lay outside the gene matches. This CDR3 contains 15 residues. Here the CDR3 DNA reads TGTGCCAGCAGCTTAAAGGACAGGGGAATCTATGGCTACACCTTC. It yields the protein CASSLKDRGIYGYTF.

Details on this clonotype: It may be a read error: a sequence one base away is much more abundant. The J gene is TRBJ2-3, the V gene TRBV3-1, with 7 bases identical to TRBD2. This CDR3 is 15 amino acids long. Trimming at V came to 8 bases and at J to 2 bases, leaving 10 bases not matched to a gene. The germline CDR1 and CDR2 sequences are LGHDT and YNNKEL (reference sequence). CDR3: CASPAGAYPTDTQYF. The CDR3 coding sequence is TGTGCCAGCCCTGCGGGAGCGTACCCCACAGATACGCAGTATTTT.

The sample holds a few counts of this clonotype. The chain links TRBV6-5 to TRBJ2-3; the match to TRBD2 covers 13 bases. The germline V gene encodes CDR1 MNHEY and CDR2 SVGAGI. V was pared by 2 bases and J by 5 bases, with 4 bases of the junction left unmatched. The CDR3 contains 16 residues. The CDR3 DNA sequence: TGTGCCAGCAGTTACCAACTAGCGGGGGGGGGAGATACGCAGTATTTT. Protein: CASSYQLAGGGDTQYF.

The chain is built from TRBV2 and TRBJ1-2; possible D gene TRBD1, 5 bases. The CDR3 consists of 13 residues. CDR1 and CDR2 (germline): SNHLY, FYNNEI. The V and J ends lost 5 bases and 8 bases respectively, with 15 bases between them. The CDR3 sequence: CASSWDVVGGYTF. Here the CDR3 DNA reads TGTGCCAGCAGTTGGGACGTCGTCGGGGGCTACACCTTC.

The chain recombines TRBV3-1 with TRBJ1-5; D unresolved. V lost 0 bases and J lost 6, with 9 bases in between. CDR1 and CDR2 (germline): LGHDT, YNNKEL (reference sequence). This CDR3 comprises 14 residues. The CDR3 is CASSQESRSQPQHF. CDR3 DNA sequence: TGTGCCAGCAGCCAAGAATCCCGCAGTCAGCCCCAGCATTTT.

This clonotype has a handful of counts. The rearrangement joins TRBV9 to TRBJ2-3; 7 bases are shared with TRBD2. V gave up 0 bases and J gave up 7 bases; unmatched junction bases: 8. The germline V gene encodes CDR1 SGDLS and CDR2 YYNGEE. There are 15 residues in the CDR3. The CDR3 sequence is CASSVGAGVMNTQYF. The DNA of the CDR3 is TGTGCCAGCAGCGTAGGGGCGGGAGTGATGAATACGCAGTATTTT.

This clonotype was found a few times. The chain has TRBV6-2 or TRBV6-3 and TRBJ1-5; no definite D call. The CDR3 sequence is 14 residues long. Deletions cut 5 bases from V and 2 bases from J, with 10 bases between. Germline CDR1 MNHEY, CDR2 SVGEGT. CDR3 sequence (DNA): TGTGCCAGCAGTCGAACCGTTCGCAATCAGCCCCAGCATTTT. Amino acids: CASSRTVRNQPQHF.

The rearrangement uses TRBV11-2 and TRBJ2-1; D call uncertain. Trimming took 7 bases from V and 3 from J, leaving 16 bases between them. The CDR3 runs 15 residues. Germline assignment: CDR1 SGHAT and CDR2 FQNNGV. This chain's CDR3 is CASTEQQANYNEQFF. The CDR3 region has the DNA TGTGCCAGCACCGAACAGCAGGCGAACTACAATGAGCAGTTCTTC.